This T cell receptor (beta chain) was found in a study of T cell responses to AZD1222 COVID-19 vaccine. This clone has just a few counts. Its target is not known. Assay used: immunoSEQ multiplex PCR; TCRdb lists only in-frame clones, some missing. Of some 47,000 clones in the sample, 75% to 85% are singletons; the top ten hold around 52%. CDR1 is LGHNA, CDR2 YSLEER, per germline. This CDR3 has 14 amino acids. V was cut by 4 bases and J by 0 bases, with 9 bases left in between. Findings and limits, study-wide: At baseline, just five to seven AZD1222 recipients tested seropositive. Increases in Spike-specific TCR breadth and depth were seen after two AZD1222 doses. White British donors predominated, females outnumbered males, and clonal diversity was possibly underestimated.

This TCR came from an adult in good health. The input for sequencing was peripheral blood, taken on day 0 of AZD1222 vaccination. The genes are TRBV4-3 and TRBJ1-2; D gene ambiguous. CDR3 amino acids: CASSRDRANYGYTF. The CDR3 DNA reads as TGCGCCAGCAGCCGAGATAGAGCTAACTATGGCTACACCTTC.